This is a list of T cell receptor beta chains from one sample in a study of blood T cell repertoires in COVID-19. Measured with immunoSEQ multiplex PCR; TCRdb has only the in-frame clones, and not every one. The sample contains tens of thousands of clones, around 80% of which appear only once. Specimen: peripheral blood. The receptors were sampled from a human donor in a cohort sampled during active or convalescent COVID-19. Both conserved end residues are part of each CDR3. A D gene is named only where the DNA matches it firmly. Only some rows state a clone size, as once, few, many or a class for expanded clones.

clone_size,d_call,j_call,v_call,cdr3_nt,cdr3_aa
NA,TRBD2,TRBJ2-5,TRBV4-2,TGTGCCAGCAGCCTCGCGCCGGGACTAGCGGGGGAAGAGACCCAGTACTTC,CASSLAPGLAGEETQYF
NA,TRBD1,TRBJ1-2,TRBV9,TGTGCCAGCAGCGTAGAGGCAGGGGGCAATGGCTACACCTTC,CASSVEAGGNGYTF
NA,TRBD2,TRBJ2-7,TRBV7-8,TGTGCCAGCAGCCTTAGCGGGGATACCTACGAGCAGTACTTC,CASSLSGDTYEQYF
few,TRBD2,TRBJ2-3,TRBV29-1,TGCAGCGTTGACTACGGGGGGATCACAGATACGCAGTATTTT,CSVDYGGITDTQYF
NA,NA,TRBJ1-1,TRBV6-2/TRBV6-3,TGTGCCAGCAGTTACCCACCAGGGGAAGCTTTCTTT,CASSYPPGEAFF
once,NA,TRBJ2-5,TRBV5-4,TGTGCCAGCAGCTATCCCCTCGGGGGGCGGTCAGAGACCCAGTACTTC,CASSYPLGGRSETQYF
NA,TRBD1,TRBJ1-1,TRBV30,TGTGCCTGGGGGCCGGGACAGGGAAAAACTGAAGCTTTCTTT,CAWGPGQGKTEAFF
NA,TRBD1,TRBJ1-4,TRBV7-8,TGTGCCAGCAGCTTAGCGCGGGGGACAGGGAATGAAAAACTGTTTTTT,CASSLARGTGNEKLFF
NA,NA,TRBJ1-2,TRBV12-3/TRBV12-4,TGTGCCAGCAGTTCCCCCGGGTTTTATGGCTACACCTTC,CASSSPGFYGYTF
NA,NA,TRBJ2-2,TRBV12-5,TGTGCTAGTAGACTGGGGGCCACCGGGGAGCTGTTTTTT,CASRLGATGELFF
NA,NA,TRBJ2-7,TRBV21-1,TGTGCCAGCAGCAAAGTAGGTAACAGAAAAAGCTCCTACGAGCAGTACTTC,CASSKVGNRKSSYEQYF
few,NA,TRBJ2-2,TRBV5-3,TGTGCCAGAAGCTTGGGGGAGTTCTTAAACACCGGGGAGCTGTTTTTT,CARSLGEFLNTGELFF
NA,NA,TRBJ2-7,TRBV9,TGTGCCAGCAGCCCCGCGGCGGACTCCTACGAGCAGTACTTC,CASSPAADSYEQYF